A selection of T cell receptor beta chains follows, all from one sample in a study of regulatory T cells in long-lasting Graves disease. TCRdb used MiXCR to reprocess the multiplex PCR reads, holding one entry per CDR3 protein. The sample includes around 250,000 distinct CDR3 sequences, more than 15% of them seen just once. This same sample was also taken into another study, of T cells in Graves' hyperthyroidism and ophthalmopathy.

The sample here was peripheral blood mononuclear cells (PBMCs), taken at new diagnosis, from a patient treated with antithyroid drugs. The source is a woman in her 30s with Graves disease. Both conserved end residues are part of each CDR3. D genes are given only for firm matches.

D gene	V gene	J gene	CDR3 protein
TRBD1	TRBV5-4	TRBJ2-2	CASSFMKGADTGELFF
TRBD2	TRBV20-1	TRBJ2-3	CSAMGLVRGGLTDTQYF
TRBD2	TRBV12-3/TRBV12-4	TRBJ2-7	CASSLGSGGYEQYF
.	TRBV4-1	TRBJ2-1	CASSQGLRGPYNEQFF
.	TRBV4-1	TRBJ1-1	CASSQGGRNTEAFF
TRBD1	TRBV20-1	TRBJ2-1	CSASQGGPYNEQFF
TRBD2	TRBV5-6	TRBJ2-7	CASSFGTSGSYEQYF
TRBD2	TRBV5-5	TRBJ2-1	CASSLQRGGNEQFF
.	TRBV27	TRBJ1-2	CASSLSGEGGYTF
TRBD1	TRBV7-6	TRBJ2-3	CASSRQGAGIADTQYF
TRBD2	TRBV7-3	TRBJ2-3	CASSALMTSGKTDTRYF
.	TRBV20-1	TRBJ1-2	CSASWGAGGYTF
.	TRBV18	TRBJ1-2	CASSPTEGYGYTF
TRBD2	TRBV10-3	TRBJ2-2	CAISESGGAYTGELFF
.	TRBV20-1	TRBJ1-2	CSAGRQGRGYGYTF
.	TRBV29-1	TRBJ1-1	CSVPKNTEAFF
.	TRBV5-1	TRBJ1-1	CASRVAGMNTEAFF
.	TRBV9	TRBJ2-5	CASSPRGHQETQYF
.	TRBV18	TRBJ2-3	CASLLYPSTDTQYF
TRBD2	TRBV20-1	TRBJ2-3	CSAYRLAGGDTQYF
TRBD2	TRBV5-1	TRBJ2-5	CASSKPREGPSQETQYF
TRBD2	TRBV6-1	TRBJ2-2	CASRAITGAGGEITGELFF
TRBD2	TRBV9	TRBJ2-1	CASNGGANEQFF
.	TRBV14	TRBJ1-1	CASSLSRRLGATEAFF
.	TRBV4-1	TRBJ2-3	CASSQAWSTDTQYF
.	TRBV5-1	TRBJ2-1	CASSGKLDHSYNEQFF
.	TRBV2	TRBJ2-1	CATTFSAYNEQFF
.	TRBV7-2	TRBJ1-1	CASSRDPQNTEAFF